The clone carrying this T cell receptor beta chain is a singleton in its sample. CDR1 is SEHNR and CDR2 is FQNEAQ in the germline V gene (reference sequence). V shed 3 bases, J shed 7 bases, and the junction held 8 bases outside the gene matches. The CDR3 runs to 15 residues. Some clones are missing from TCRdb's copy, which holds only in-frame ones; the method was immunoSEQ multiplex PCR. This table has 70,000 to 80,000 clones, around nine tenths appearing once. This sample is part of a study of OX40 agonist ivuxolimab in advanced cancers. The sequence was collected from an adult with an advanced solid tumor such as melanoma, head and neck, liver or kidney cancer. The material sequenced was CD4+ or CD8+ T cells sorted from blood, taken in a trial of the OX40 agonist ivuxolimab. The V and J genes are TRBV7-9 and TRBJ2-1, with TRBD2 matching over 8 bases. CDR3 residues: CASSFPAGAVNEQFF. In nucleotides, the CDR3 is TGTGCCAGCAGCTTTCCAGCGGGAGCGGTTAATGAGCAGTTCTTC.